This T cell receptor beta chain is drawn from a study of OX40 agonist ivuxolimab in advanced cancers. Concerning the study at large: Ivuxolimab was an agonistic, fully human IgG2 monoclonal antibody directed against OX40 (CD134), a costimulatory receptor. The dose-escalation cohort was about 87% male with a mean age of approximately 60 years, ranging from roughly 20 to 85. Peripheral TCRbeta sequencing was intended to test whether TCR sequence diversity was altered and clonal T-cell expansion was caused by ivuxolimab. The paper reports the monotherapy dose-escalation portion (N of about 52 patients) of the phase I ivuxolimab trial. Of the roughly 50 dose-escalation patients, hepatocellular carcinoma was present in about 20, melanoma in approximately 15, renal cell carcinoma in 9 and head and neck cancer in 9. Three dose-escalation patients achieved partial responses, one with hepatocellular carcinoma and two with cutaneous melanoma. Prior anti-PD-1, anti-PD-L1 or anti-CTLA-4 therapy was permitted, and roughly two fifths of dose-escalation patients had received checkpoint inhibitors. Intravenous ivuxolimab was administered to patients every 2 weeks at six dose levels: 0.01, 0.1, 0.3, 1.5, 3 and 10 mg/kg.

Patients with a history of autoimmune disease or receiving systemic immunosuppression were excluded from the trial. Peripheral blood for TCR sequencing was collected from all dose cohorts at baseline, on cycle 4 day 1, and on cycle 7 day 1. Samples came from an open-label, multicenter, first-in-human phase I dose-escalation trial of ivuxolimab. Adults with locally advanced or metastatic melanoma, renal cell, hepatocellular, or head and neck squamous cell carcinoma were enrolled in the trial. Before TCR sequencing, CD4+ T cells and CD8+ T cells from peripheral blood were sorted into separate populations. Genomic DNA was extracted from sorted cells for sequencing of the TCRbeta CDR3 region. The immunoSEQ Assay was used for sequencing of TCRbeta CDR3 regions. TCRdb re-hosts the immuneACCESS table, in-frame sequences only. Its copies lack some clones; in the studies checked, an unresolved V gene accounts for under half of them, and the cause for the rest is not known. The sample table contains 20,000 to 25,000 clones; only one count was recorded for about 79% of them. The ten largest clones take up more than 25% of the sample.

General conclusions and limits of the study: Which antigens the clonally expanded peripheral T cells were specific for was not determined. On average, CD8+ T cells showed more expanded clones than CD4+ T cells after ivuxolimab. In partial responders in the 0.1-3.0 mg/kg groups, normalized peripheral clonal expansion was found to be among the lowest, especially among CD8+ T cells. At doses of 0.1 to 3.0 mg/kg, clonal expansion of both CD4+ and CD8+ T cells in blood was seen between baseline and week 6. Low levels of normalized T-cell clonal expansion were also shown by some nonresponding patients.

Looking up the germline V gene yields CDR1 MDHEN and CDR2 SYDVKM. From the cysteine through the phenylalanine, the CDR3 covers 13 amino acids. Only the CDR3 part of the read is kept: 39 bases, read in frame from the first base. Cut back by 6 bases and 5 bases, the V and J ends lie 8 bases apart. This clone showed up just once. Its recognized antigen is unknown. No per-base quality is available; no much larger clone lies one base away. This receptor was obtained from an adult with an advanced solid tumor such as melanoma, head and neck, liver or kidney cancer. The V gene is TRBV28 and the J gene is TRBJ1-6, with the D gene call left open. This specimen was CD4+ or CD8+ T cells sorted from blood, taken in a trial of the OX40 agonist ivuxolimab. In nucleotide form, the sequence is TGTGCCAGCAGCCTCCGACATAATTCACCCCTCCACTTT. Translation gives CASSLRHNSPLHF.